The 12 T cell receptor beta chains in this list originate from one sample, sequenced in a study of T cell responses to AZD1222 COVID-19 vaccine. The repertoire was sequenced with immunoSEQ multiplex PCR; TCRdb's copy has only in-frame clones and lacks some. This sample yields 160,000 or so clones, of which just over 90% are seen a single time; around 3% belongs to the top ten. Sequencing used peripheral blood, obtained on day 0 of AZD1222 vaccination. The receptor source for this set is an adult in good health.

The CDR3 loop reads CASSLEGSSGNTIYF. The CDR3 DNA follows: TGCGCCAGCAGCTTGGAAGGCAGCTCTGGAAACACCATATATTTT. This chain links TRBV5-1 with TRBJ1-3; D gene uncertain. CDR3 length: 15 residues. Germline CDR1 SGHRS, CDR2 YFSETQ. V lost 0 bases and J lost 0, with 7 bases in between. Using reference TRBV5-1 and TRBJ1-3 for the parts outside the CDR3, the full variable domain is KAGVTQTPRYLIKTRGQQVTLSCSPISGHRSVSWYQQTPGQGLQFLFEYFSETQRNKGNFPGRFSGRQFSNSRSEMNVSTLELGDSALYLCASSLEGSSGNTIYFGEGSWLTVV.

This clone came up a few times. This rearrangement joins TRBV3-1 (or the pseudogene TRBV3-2) to TRBJ2-3; 7 positions agree with TRBD2. The germline gives CDR1 LGHDT, CDR2 YNNKEL (reference sequence). The trim removed 3 bases at V and 2 bases at J, leaving 5 bases unmatched. The CDR3 is made up of 15 amino acids. CDR3 DNA: TGTGCCAGCAGCCAGTACGGGACTAACACAGATACGCAGTATTTT. Translation gives CASSQYGTNTDTQYF.

The J gene is TRBJ2-6, the V gene TRBV4-2; TRBD2 aligns across 8 bases. Germline CDR1 reads LGHNA; CDR2 reads YNFKEQ. The V and J ends lost 1 base and 0 bases, in that order; junction bases with no gene match: 5. This CDR3 is 18 amino acids long. CDR3 sequence: CASSQGAGGVSGANVLTF. CDR3 bases: TGTGCCAGCAGCCAAGGGGCGGGAGGCGTCTCTGGGGCCAACGTCCTGACTTTC.

The genes are TRBV5-8 and TRBJ1-1; D remains unclear. V dropped 2 bases and J dropped 4 bases, with 6 bases sitting between them. Germline V lookup: CDR1 SGHTS, CDR2 YDEGEE. The CDR3 runs 12 residues. The CDR3 coding sequence is TGTGCCAGCAGCTTAAGATTCACTGAAGCTTTCTTT. Residues: CASSLRFTEAFF. Based on the CDR3 plus reference TRBV5-8 and TRBJ1-1, the full variable domain is EAGVTQSPTHLIKTRGQQATLRCSPISGHTSVYWYQQALGLGLQFLLWYDEGEERNRGNFPPRFSGRQFPNYSSELNVNALELEDSALYLCASSLRFTEAFFGQGTRLTVV.

The V and J genes are TRBV30 and TRBJ1-4; D remains ambiguous. V was pared by 3 bases and J by 3 bases, with 11 bases between. Germline V gene sequence: CDR1 GTSNPN, CDR2 SVGIG (reference sequence). This CDR3 spans 14 amino acids. The CDR3 sequence is CAWSPIVANEKLFF. For the CDR3, the DNA is TGTGCCTGGAGCCCGATAGTGGCTAATGAAAAACTGTTTTTT.

This clone has just one count. This rearrangement joins TRBV27 to TRBJ2-2; D is unclear. CDR1 is MNHEY, CDR2 SMNVEV, per germline (reference sequence). The V end lost 2 bases, the J end lost 8 bases, and 12 bases lay between the germline ends. The CDR3 covers 14 residues. The CDR3 reads CASSLGRSLGELFF. The CDR3 DNA reads as TGTGCCAGCAGTTTAGGCAGGTCTCTTGGGGAGCTGTTTTTT.

The chain recombines TRBV3-1 (or the pseudogene TRBV3-2) with TRBJ1-2; TRBD1 might be the D (6 bases). Germline V gene data show CDR1 as LGHDT and CDR2 as YNNKEL (reference sequence). The V end lost 0 bases, the J end lost 3 bases, and 11 bases lay between the germline ends. The CDR3 loop spans 15 amino acids. Here the CDR3 reads CASSQDGGLDYGYTF. CDR3 nucleotide sequence: TGTGCCAGCAGCCAAGATGGGGGCCTGGACTATGGCTACACCTTC.

The genes are TRBV7-9 and TRBJ2-7; possibly TRBD1 or TRBD2 for D (5 bases each). Germline assignment: CDR1 SEHNR and CDR2 FQNEAQ (reference sequence). The CDR3 contains 14 residues. Trimming removed 1 base at V and 7 bases at J, with 14 bases between. CDR3 amino acids: CASSLDQGTGEQYF. CDR3 DNA: TGTGCCAGCAGCTTAGATCAGGGAACGGGGGAGCAGTACTTC.

The V gene is TRBV11-2, the J gene TRBJ2-5, with D perhaps TRBD1 (5 bases). The V gene's germline CDR1 is SGHAT and CDR2 FQNNGV. Trimming took off 1 base at V and 0 bases at J, with 9 bases between the two ends. This CDR3 contains 15 residues. The DNA of the CDR3 is TGTGCCAGCAGCTTAGGGGCAGGGCACCAAGAGACCCAGTACTTC. Translation: CASSLGAGHQETQYF.

The genes are TRBV10-3 and TRBJ1-2; tentative D call: TRBD1 (5 bases). The CDR3 covers 13 residues. The V end was cut by 11 bases, the J end by 6 bases, with 19 bases between. Germline V lookup: CDR1 ENHRY, CDR2 SYGVKD. The CDR3 here is CAVSTGTSDGYTF. DNA of the CDR3: TGTGCCGTCTCAACAGGTACGAGCGATGGCTACACCTTC.

The chain couples TRBV7-9 to TRBJ1-5; possible D gene TRBD1, 5 bases. V lost 8 bases, J lost 5 bases, and 7 bases lay in between. The CDR3 is 11 residues long. Per germline, CDR1 SEHNR and CDR2 FQNEAQ (reference sequence). Here the CDR3 reads CASGAHQPQHF. The CDR3 nucleotides read TGTGCCAGCGGGGCGCATCAGCCCCAGCATTTT.

This clone was seen just once. The rearrangement links TRBV13 to TRBJ2-1; 12 bases are shared with TRBD2. With V trimmed by 5 bases and J by 0 bases, 8 bases remained unmatched. CDR3 length equals 18 residues. Germline values: CDR1 PRHDT, CDR2 FYEKMQ (reference sequence). CDR3 sequence: CASSPRTSGTVSYNEQFF. CDR3 nucleotide sequence: TGTGCCAGCAGCCCGAGGACTAGCGGGACCGTCTCCTACAATGAGCAGTTCTTC.